The rows below give T cell receptor beta chains drawn from one sample of a study of blood T cells in healthy people across ages. TCRdb reprocessed the 5' RACE reads via MiXCR and lists one record per CDR3 protein. The sample holds roughly 930,000 distinct CDR3 sequences, around 46% seen once. The specimen was blood. Receptors were obtained from a man aged 25-45 years in good health. Each CDR3 is given with its conserved first and last residue. Fields, in order: D gene, J gene, clone size, V gene, CDR3 length, CDR3 DNA, CDR3 protein. A D gene is named only where the DNA matches it firmly. Clone size, where shown, is once, few, many, or a class for clones that have expanded.

D gene: -
J gene: TRBJ2-3
clone size: -
V gene: TRBV9
CDR3 length: 14
CDR3 DNA: TGTGCCAGCAGCATGGGACTTTTCACAGATATGCAGTATTTT
CDR3 protein: CASSMGLFTDMQYF

D gene: -
J gene: TRBJ2-1
clone size: few
V gene: TRBV12-3/TRBV12-4
CDR3 length: 14
CDR3 DNA: TGTGCCAGCAGTTTACATACGGGATACAATGAGCAGTTCTTC
CDR3 protein: CASSLHTGYNEQFF

D gene: TRBD1
J gene: TRBJ1-5
clone size: -
V gene: TRBV5-1
CDR3 length: 15
CDR3 DNA: TGCGCCAGCAGGTTGACAGGGGCTAGCAATCAGCCCCAGCATTTT
CDR3 protein: CASRLTGASNQPQHF

D gene: -
J gene: TRBJ2-3
clone size: -
V gene: TRBV5-1
CDR3 length: 15
CDR3 DNA: TGCGCCAGCAGCCCGCGTACGGCCCCCGCAGATACGCAGTATTTT
CDR3 protein: CASSPRTAPADTQYF

D gene: TRBD1
J gene: TRBJ1-5
clone size: -
V gene: TRBV20-1
CDR3 length: 13
CDR3 DNA: TGCAGCTCCGGACAGGACCTAAATCAGCCCCAGCATTTT
CDR3 protein: CSSGQDLNQPQHF

D gene: -
J gene: TRBJ1-6
clone size: -
V gene: TRBV6-2/TRBV6-3
CDR3 length: 14
CDR3 DNA: TGTGCCAGCAGCCGAGAGGGTGCCGGGACACCCCTCCACTTT
CDR3 protein: CASSREGAGTPLHF

D gene: -
J gene: TRBJ1-5
clone size: -
V gene: TRBV7-2
CDR3 length: 16
CDR3 DNA: TGTGCCAGCAGCTTAGGTGGGGGTTCGAGCAATCAGCCCCAGCATTTT
CDR3 protein: CASSLGGGSSNQPQHF

D gene: -
J gene: TRBJ1-4
clone size: few
V gene: TRBV7-2
CDR3 length: 13
CDR3 DNA: TGTGCCAGCAGCTCCACGGTTGGGGTAAAGCTGTTTTTT
CDR3 protein: CASSSTVGVKLFF

D gene: -
J gene: TRBJ1-2
clone size: many
V gene: TRBV7-2
CDR3 length: 13
CDR3 DNA: TGTGCCAGCAGCTCCCCTATGAACTATGGCTACACCTTC
CDR3 protein: CASSSPMNYGYTF

D gene: TRBD1
J gene: TRBJ2-4
clone size: -
V gene: TRBV4-1
CDR3 length: 13
CDR3 DNA: TGCGCCAGCAGCCAAGCAGGGGGTGACATTCAGTACTTC
CDR3 protein: CASSQAGGDIQYF

D gene: -
J gene: TRBJ1-1
clone size: few
V gene: TRBV2
CDR3 length: 15
CDR3 DNA: TGTGCCAGCAGTGAAGCGGAGGGCAGGATCACTGAAGCTTTCTTT
CDR3 protein: CASSEAEGRITEAFF

D gene: -
J gene: TRBJ2-5
clone size: -
V gene: TRBV2
CDR3 length: 15
CDR3 DNA: TGTGCCAGCAGTACCTCCGAACGACCCAAAGAGACCCAGTACTTC
CDR3 protein: CASSTSERPKETQYF

D gene: -
J gene: TRBJ2-1
clone size: -
V gene: TRBV29-1
CDR3 length: 11
CDR3 DNA: TGCAGCGTTCGAGCCTACGATGAGCAGTTCTTC
CDR3 protein: CSVRAYDEQFF

D gene: -
J gene: TRBJ2-1
clone size: once
V gene: TRBV30
CDR3 length: 11
CDR3 DNA: TGTGCCTGGCGGGGCTACAATGAGCAGTTCTTC
CDR3 protein: CAWRGYNEQFF

D gene: -
J gene: TRBJ2-5
clone size: -
V gene: TRBV29-1
CDR3 length: 13
CDR3 DNA: TGCAGCGGTGAGAGGGCGGGACGGGAGACCCAGTACTTC
CDR3 protein: CSGERAGRETQYF

D gene: -
J gene: TRBJ2-1
clone size: -
V gene: TRBV30
CDR3 length: 13
CDR3 DNA: TGTGCCTGGAGTCGCGTCCCCGGGGATGAGCAGTTCTTC
CDR3 protein: CAWSRVPGDEQFF

D gene: -
J gene: TRBJ1-4
clone size: -
V gene: TRBV10-3
CDR3 length: 15
CDR3 DNA: TGTGCCATCGGATCCGGCGGGGGGCTTAATGAAAAACTGTTTTTT
CDR3 protein: CAIGSGGGLNEKLFF

D gene: TRBD2
J gene: TRBJ2-3
clone size: -
V gene: TRBV4-1
CDR3 length: 17
CDR3 DNA: TGCGCCAGCAGGCCCCCTAGCGGGGGGGAGGGCACAGATACGCAGTATTTT
CDR3 protein: CASRPPSGGEGTDTQYF

D gene: -
J gene: TRBJ1-6
clone size: -
V gene: TRBV5-1
CDR3 length: 15
CDR3 DNA: TGCGCCAGCAGCTTGTTGGACAGAAATAATTCACCCCTCCACTTT
CDR3 protein: CASSLLDRNNSPLHF

D gene: -
J gene: TRBJ1-2
clone size: -
V gene: TRBV28
CDR3 length: 14
CDR3 DNA: TGTGCCAGCAGTCTCTCTTCGAGAGGGAATGGCTACACCTTC
CDR3 protein: CASSLSSRGNGYTF

D gene: -
J gene: TRBJ2-5
clone size: -
V gene: TRBV21-1
CDR3 length: 14
CDR3 DNA: TGTGCCAGCAGCAAGGGAAGGAAGAAGGAGACCCAGTACTTC
CDR3 protein: CASSKGRKKETQYF

D gene: TRBD1
J gene: TRBJ2-3
clone size: few
V gene: TRBV4-2
CDR3 length: 16
CDR3 DNA: TGTGCCAGCAGCCAAGCCGGGACAGCCAGCACAGATACGCAGTATTTT
CDR3 protein: CASSQAGTASTDTQYF

D gene: TRBD2
J gene: TRBJ2-5
clone size: -
V gene: TRBV11-1
CDR3 length: 13
CDR3 DNA: TGTGCCAGCAGGGATACTAGCGGGGAGACCCAGTACTTC
CDR3 protein: CASRDTSGETQYF

D gene: TRBD2
J gene: TRBJ2-3
clone size: -
V gene: TRBV4-2
CDR3 length: 14
CDR3 DNA: TGTGCCAGCAGCGGCGGGGGAGGCTCGGATACGCAGTATTTT
CDR3 protein: CASSGGGGSDTQYF

D gene: -
J gene: TRBJ2-2
clone size: few
V gene: TRBV7-9
CDR3 length: 10
CDR3 DNA: TGTGCCAGCCCCCCCGGGGAGCTGTTTTTT
CDR3 protein: CASPPGELFF

D gene: -
J gene: TRBJ2-1
clone size: -
V gene: TRBV5-6
CDR3 length: 13
CDR3 DNA: TGTGCCAGCAGCTTGGCCACAAGGAATGAGCAGTTCTTC
CDR3 protein: CASSLATRNEQFF

D gene: -
J gene: TRBJ2-7
clone size: few
V gene: TRBV27
CDR3 length: 14
CDR3 DNA: TGTGCCAGCAGTTTCGGGCCCGGGGGCTACGAGCAGTACTTC
CDR3 protein: CASSFGPGGYEQYF

D gene: -
J gene: TRBJ1-2
clone size: -
V gene: TRBV2
CDR3 length: 11
CDR3 DNA: TGTGCCAGCACACGGTACTATGGCTACACCTTC
CDR3 protein: CASTRYYGYTF

D gene: -
J gene: TRBJ1-6
clone size: -
V gene: TRBV29-1
CDR3 length: 12
CDR3 DNA: TGCAGCGTTGCAACTACTGATTCACCCCTCCACTTT
CDR3 protein: CSVATTDSPLHF

D gene: -
J gene: TRBJ1-1
clone size: few
V gene: TRBV14
CDR3 length: 16
CDR3 DNA: TGTGCCAGCAGCCAAGATGGGGCAGGGGCGAACACTGAAGCTTTCTTT
CDR3 protein: CASSQDGAGANTEAFF

D gene: TRBD1
J gene: TRBJ1-2
clone size: -
V gene: TRBV28
CDR3 length: 15
CDR3 DNA: TGTGCCAGCAGTTTATCCCGGACAGGGCTCTATGGCTACACCTTC
CDR3 protein: CASSLSRTGLYGYTF

D gene: -
J gene: TRBJ1-4
clone size: many
V gene: TRBV10-3
CDR3 length: 16
CDR3 DNA: TGTGCCATCAGTGAGTCGAGGGGGGCAACTAATGAAAAACTGTTTTTT
CDR3 protein: CAISESRGATNEKLFF

D gene: -
J gene: TRBJ1-1
clone size: few
V gene: TRBV29-1
CDR3 length: 14
CDR3 DNA: TGCAGCGTTGAACCCGGGGGGGTTGGCACTGAAGCTTTCTTT
CDR3 protein: CSVEPGGVGTEAFF

D gene: TRBD2
J gene: TRBJ2-1
clone size: few
V gene: TRBV4-1
CDR3 length: 16
CDR3 DNA: TGCGCCAGCAGCTATACGGAACTAGCGGGGATCTATGAGCAGTTCTTC
CDR3 protein: CASSYTELAGIYEQFF

D gene: -
J gene: TRBJ1-2
clone size: -
V gene: TRBV20-1
CDR3 length: 13
CDR3 DNA: TGCAGTGCTAGTATCCCCACGGATTATGGCTACACCTTC
CDR3 protein: CSASIPTDYGYTF

D gene: -
J gene: TRBJ2-2
clone size: -
V gene: TRBV27
CDR3 length: 14
CDR3 DNA: TGTGCCAGCAGTTTAGAGGCGGGCGGCGGGGAGCTGTTTTTT
CDR3 protein: CASSLEAGGGELFF

D gene: -
J gene: TRBJ2-4
clone size: -
V gene: TRBV20-1
CDR3 length: 13
CDR3 DNA: TGCAGTGCTATTGAGGTAGCCAAAAACATTCAGTACTTC
CDR3 protein: CSAIEVAKNIQYF

D gene: -
J gene: TRBJ1-2
clone size: -
V gene: TRBV3-1
CDR3 length: 16
CDR3 DNA: TGTGCCAGCGACTCCACTGATGGGACCTCGCTCTATGGCTACACCTTC
CDR3 protein: CASDSTDGTSLYGYTF

D gene: -
J gene: TRBJ2-7
clone size: few
V gene: TRBV6-1
CDR3 length: 14
CDR3 DNA: TGTGCCAGCAGGACCGGGACGGAGAATTACGAGCAGTACTTC
CDR3 protein: CASRTGTENYEQYF

D gene: TRBD2
J gene: TRBJ2-1
clone size: -
V gene: TRBV29-1
CDR3 length: 17
CDR3 DNA: TGCAGCGGACTTTCGCGGGGGGCTCGTAGCTCCTACAATGAGCAGTTCTTC
CDR3 protein: CSGLSRGARSSYNEQFF

D gene: -
J gene: TRBJ2-1
clone size: -
V gene: TRBV29-1
CDR3 length: 14
CDR3 DNA: TGCAGCGTTGAAGTAGTAGGGGGCTACAATGAGCAGTTCTTC
CDR3 protein: CSVEVVGGYNEQFF

D gene: -
J gene: TRBJ2-7
clone size: -
V gene: TRBV5-1
CDR3 length: 15
CDR3 DNA: TGCGCCAGCAGCTTGGTGGGGCCCCAAGCCTACGAGCAGTACTTC
CDR3 protein: CASSLVGPQAYEQYF

D gene: -
J gene: TRBJ1-5
clone size: -
V gene: TRBV6-2/TRBV6-3
CDR3 length: 15
CDR3 DNA: TGTGCCAGCAGTTACGTGGGGTTGTACTATCAGCCCCAGCATTTT
CDR3 protein: CASSYVGLYYQPQHF

D gene: TRBD2
J gene: TRBJ2-7
clone size: many
V gene: TRBV7-2
CDR3 length: 16
CDR3 DNA: TGTGCCAGCAGCTCAAGCTCTAGCGGGGGGATATACGAGCAGTACTTC
CDR3 protein: CASSSSSSGGIYEQYF

D gene: -
J gene: TRBJ2-2
clone size: -
V gene: TRBV12-3/TRBV12-4
CDR3 length: 13
CDR3 DNA: TGTGCCAGCACCGACGCAGGTTGGCGGGAGCTGTTTTTT
CDR3 protein: CASTDAGWRELFF

D gene: TRBD2
J gene: TRBJ2-7
clone size: few
V gene: TRBV11-2
CDR3 length: 16
CDR3 DNA: TGTGCCAGCAGCTTAGTGTTCGGGGGAGGGTTGACCGAGCAGTACTTC
CDR3 protein: CASSLVFGGGLTEQYF

D gene: -
J gene: TRBJ2-1
clone size: few
V gene: TRBV5-1
CDR3 length: 19
CDR3 DNA: TGCGCCAGCAAAGGGGAGTCGGGGGCCTCTTATAGCTCCTACAATGAGCAGTTCTTC
CDR3 protein: CASKGESGASYSSYNEQFF

D gene: TRBD1
J gene: TRBJ1-2
clone size: few
V gene: TRBV5-1
CDR3 length: 14
CDR3 DNA: TGCGCCAGCAGCGGGGGGACAGGGACCTATGGCTACACCTTC
CDR3 protein: CASSGGTGTYGYTF

D gene: -
J gene: TRBJ2-1
clone size: -
V gene: TRBV7-2
CDR3 length: 17
CDR3 DNA: TGTGCCAGCAGCTTATTGAGAGGGGGGCACTCGGGGGATGAGCAGTTCTTC
CDR3 protein: CASSLLRGGHSGDEQFF

D gene: -
J gene: TRBJ2-7
clone size: -
V gene: TRBV12-3/TRBV12-4
CDR3 length: 16
CDR3 DNA: TGTGCCAGCAGTTTAGCTAGGGGGATGGGGCCCTACGAGCAGTACTTC
CDR3 protein: CASSLARGMGPYEQYF

D gene: TRBD2
J gene: TRBJ2-3
clone size: -
V gene: TRBV20-1
CDR3 length: 14
CDR3 DNA: TGCAGTGCTAGATCTAGCGGGGGGGGGAATACGCAGTATTTT
CDR3 protein: CSARSSGGGNTQYF

D gene: -
J gene: TRBJ2-7
clone size: -
V gene: TRBV9
CDR3 length: 11
CDR3 DNA: TGTGCCAGGGTCTGGGTCTACGAGCAGTACTTC
CDR3 protein: CARVWVYEQYF

D gene: -
J gene: TRBJ2-2
clone size: -
V gene: TRBV5-1
CDR3 length: 14
CDR3 DNA: TGCGCCAGCAGCTTGGTTCAGGTCCCCGGGGAGCTGTTTTTT
CDR3 protein: CASSLVQVPGELFF